This entry lists 10 T cell receptor beta chains sequenced from one sample in a study of cytomegalovirus exposure and HLA in healthy donors. Method: immunoSEQ multiplex PCR; TCRdb's copy keeps in-frame clones and lacks some. The sample lists around 140,000 clones; about 88% were seen once. The specimen was PBMCs. These receptor sequences come from a man aged 18-30 years in good health and CMV-seropositive.

The rearrangement links TRBV5-1 to TRBJ2-5, with a weak D call TRBD1 (6 bases). The CDR3 contains 13 residues. Deletions cut 7 bases from V and 1 base from J, with 11 bases between. CDR1 and CDR2 from the germline V gene are SGHRS and YFSETQ. The CDR3 nucleotides read TGCGCCAGCCAAACAGGGCCCCAAGAGACCCAGTACTTC. This gives the protein CASQTGPQETQYF.

This clone occurred a few times. The chain recombines TRBV2 with TRBJ1-2, with D tentatively TRBD1 (5 bases). Germline CDR1 and CDR2: SNHLY and FYNNEI. This CDR3 has 13 amino acids. With 2 bases removed from V and 3 bases from J, the gap between germline ends came to 7 bases. CDR3 DNA: TGTGCCAGCAGTGAACAGGGTTACTATGGCTACACCTTC. Its protein product is CASSEQGYYGYTF.

The chain employs TRBV5-4 and TRBJ2-5; TRBD1 matches at 7 bases. The CDR3 is 14 amino acids. V lost 6 bases to trimming and J lost 3 bases; unmatched junction nucleotides: 8. In germline, CDR1 is SGHNT, CDR2 YYREEE (reference sequence). As DNA, the CDR3 is TGTGCCAGCACGACAAGGGGGCGTAAAGAGACCCAGTACTTC. It codes for CASTTRGRKETQYF.

This clone occurred a few times. This chain uses TRBV13 with TRBJ1-2, with D maybe TRBD1 (6 bases). Germline CDR1 PRHDT, CDR2 FYEKMQ (reference sequence). The CDR3 length is 14 residues. V shed 7 bases and J shed 3 bases, with 15 bases lying between them. This chain's CDR3 is CASTNGRGYYGYTF. The CDR3 region has the DNA TGTGCCAGCACAAATGGAAGGGGGTACTATGGCTACACCTTC.

The J gene is TRBJ2-3, the V gene TRBV27; 10 bases line up with TRBD1. Losses at the gene ends were 5 bases for V and 4 bases for J; bases not matched to a gene: 9. The CDR3 has 16 residues. Looked up from germline, CDR1 is MNHEY and CDR2 is SMNVEV (reference sequence). This chain's CDR3 is CASSPRGQGNADTQYF. CDR3 bases: TGTGCCAGCAGTCCACGGGGACAGGGGAACGCAGATACGCAGTATTTT.

The rearrangement joins TRBV28 to TRBJ2-4, with 9 bases aligning to TRBD1. Germline V CDR1 and CDR2: MDHEN, SYDVKM. J was trimmed by 4 bases and V by 5 bases; bases with no gene match: 9. The CDR3 loop spans 16 amino acids. CDR3 nucleotides: TGTGCCAGCAGTCCCCTGACAGGGGGAGAGAAAAACATTCAGTACTTC. Translating it yields CASSPLTGGEKNIQYF. The complete variable domain, with remaining parts taken from reference TRBV28 and TRBJ2-4, reads DVKVTQSSRYLVKRTGEKVFLECVQDMDHENMFWYRQDPGLGLRLIYFSYDVKMKEKGDIPEGYSVSREKKERFSLILESASTNQTSMYLCASSPLTGGEKNIQYFGAGTRLSVL.

The rearrangement links TRBV7-7 to TRBJ2-7; 8 bases agree with TRBD2. The CDR3 has 13 residues. Germline CDR1 reads SSHAT; CDR2 reads FNYEAQ (reference sequence). V lost 4 bases to trimming and J lost 6 bases; unmatched junction nucleotides: 5. The CDR3 is CASSSSTSGEQYF. CDR3 in DNA: TGTGCCAGCAGCTCATCAACTAGCGGCGAGCAGTACTTC.

The V and J genes are TRBV11-2 and TRBJ2-2; the D gene is possibly TRBD2 (6 bases). V was shortened by 2 bases and J by 8 bases, with 21 bases between the two germline ends. The CDR3 has 17 residues. CDR1 SGHAT and CDR2 FQNNGV come from the germline V gene. The CDR3 DNA reads TGTGCCAGCAGCTTATGGAGTCCGGGAGAGTCGAGAGGGGAGCTGTTTTTT. It codes for CASSLWSPGESRGELFF.

The genes are TRBV4-1 and TRBJ1-1; D is possibly TRBD1 (6 bases). V was clipped by 0 bases and J by 4 bases, with 12 bases between them. The V gene's germline CDR1 is MGHRA and CDR2 YSYEKL. CDR3 length equals 15 residues. The CDR3 protein is CASSQDPRQVTEAFF. In DNA, the CDR3 is TGCGCCAGCAGCCAAGACCCCCGACAGGTCACTGAAGCTTTCTTT.

The chain links TRBV15 to TRBJ2-1, with 7 positions matching TRBD1. Germline V lookup: CDR1 LNHNV, CDR2 YYDKDF (reference sequence). The CDR3 runs to 18 residues. V was pared by 0 bases and J by 3 bases, with 11 bases of the junction left unmatched. The CDR3 DNA sequence: TGTGCCACCAGCAGAGATCCCGCGACAGGGAGCCACTACAATGAGCAGTTCTTC. Translation: CATSRDPATGSHYNEQFF.